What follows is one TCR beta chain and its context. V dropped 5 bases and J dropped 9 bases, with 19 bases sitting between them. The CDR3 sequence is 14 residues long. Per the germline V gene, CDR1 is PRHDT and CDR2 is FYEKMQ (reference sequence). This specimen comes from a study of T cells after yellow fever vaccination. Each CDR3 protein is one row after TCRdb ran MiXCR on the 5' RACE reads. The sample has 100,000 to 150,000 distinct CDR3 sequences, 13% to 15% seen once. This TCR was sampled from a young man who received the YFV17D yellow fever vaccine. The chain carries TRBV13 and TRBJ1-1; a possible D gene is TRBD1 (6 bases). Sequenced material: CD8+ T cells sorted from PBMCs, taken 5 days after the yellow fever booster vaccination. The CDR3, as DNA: TGTGCCAGCAGCCTAACCCGGACAGCTGGGCAAGCTTTCTTT. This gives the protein CASSLTRTAGQAFF.